The text below deals with one T cell receptor beta chain. Antigen: not known. The sample originates from a study of post-analysis software for immune sequencing data. Incorporated into the TCR beta cDNA libraries were unique molecular identifiers, which served to reduce PCR and sequencing biases. One entry per CDR3 protein results from TCRdb running MiXCR on the PCR reads. The data contain about 540,000 distinct CDR3 sequences, 34% of them seen just once; the ten biggest clones take up approximately 6%. The study, taken as a whole, reports: Under F measure analysis, samples from one preparation batch co-clustered strongly.

Sequenced: blood. The sequence was obtained from a girl aged 2-17 years with multiple sclerosis.

This chain's CDR3 is CASRGRGYNSYEQYF. In DNA, the CDR3 is TGTGCCAGCAGGGGGAGAGGGTACAACTCCTACGAGCAGTACTTC. V is TRBV6-2 or TRBV6-3 and J is TRBJ2-7; possibly TRBD2 for D (5 bases). The germline gives CDR1 MNHEY, CDR2 SVGEGT. The V gene lost 6 bases and the J gene lost 0 bases, with 15 bases spanning the gap. The CDR3 contains 15 residues.